This TCR beta chain originates from a study of T cell responses to AZD1222 COVID-19 vaccine. Repertoires were generated with immunoSEQ multiplex PCR, while TCRdb's copy carries only in-frame clones and drops some. In the table there are around 140,000 clones, over 75% of which are singletons. Germline V gene sequence: CDR1 MNHEY, CDR2 SVGEGT. The V segment lost 0 bases and the J segment 11 bases; nucleotides outside the gene matches: 8. This CDR3 region has 14 residues. The TCR sequence derives from an adult who received the MenACWY meningococcal vaccine as a control. The V and J genes are TRBV6-2 or TRBV6-3 and TRBJ2-7; 9 positions agree with TRBD2. Sequencing was performed on peripheral blood, taken 28 days after the second dose of the MenACWY control vaccine. The CDR3 is CASSYSRLAAPKYF. The CDR3 nucleotides read TGTGCCAGCAGTTACTCGAGACTAGCGGCCCCGAAGTACTTC.